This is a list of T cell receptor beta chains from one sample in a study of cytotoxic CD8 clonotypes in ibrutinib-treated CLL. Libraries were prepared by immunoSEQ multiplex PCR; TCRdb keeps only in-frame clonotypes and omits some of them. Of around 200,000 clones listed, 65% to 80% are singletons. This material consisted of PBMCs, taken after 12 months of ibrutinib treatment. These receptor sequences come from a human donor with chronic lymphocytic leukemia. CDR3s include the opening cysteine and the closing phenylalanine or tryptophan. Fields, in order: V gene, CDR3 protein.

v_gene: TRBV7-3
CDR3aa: CASSSTGGRSGYNEQFF

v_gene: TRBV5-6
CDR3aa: CASSLGDRAYYGYTF

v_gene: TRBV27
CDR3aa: CASSFRGWEALSSYNEQFF

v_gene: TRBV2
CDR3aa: CASSEIRRVSYEQYF

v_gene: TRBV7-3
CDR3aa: CASSLRAVDTEAFF

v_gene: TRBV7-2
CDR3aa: CASSLTHEKLFF

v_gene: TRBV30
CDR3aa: CAWSVRGAGFHQPQHF

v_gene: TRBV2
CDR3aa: CALKEAGGTEQFF

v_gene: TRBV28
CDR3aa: CASSLQGSGANVLTF

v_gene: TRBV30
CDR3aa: CAWSVGATYEQYF

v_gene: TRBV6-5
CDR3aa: CASSYSPNQPQHF

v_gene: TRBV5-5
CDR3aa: CASSLRALQETQYF

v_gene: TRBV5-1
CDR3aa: CASSDGVGGIYEQYF

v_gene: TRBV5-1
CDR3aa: CASSYIGLAGGNYEQYF

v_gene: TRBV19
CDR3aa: CASTNRGTNYGYTF